This T cell receptor beta chain came from a study of blood T cell repertoires in COVID-19. The wider study: There were acute and convalescent COVID-19 samples, and they came from the United States, Italy and Spain. T cells, B-cell-depleted T cells, or PBMCs supplied cDNA or gDNA.

In the authors' methods: Reference gene primer amplification in the assay estimated nucleated cell counts. Only in-frame clones appear in the TCRdb table, and some are missing; sequencing was by immunoSEQ multiplex PCR. V, J and clone size are those of that table, while D and trimming were read from the DNA. The table shows under 350,000 clones, with around 90% occurring only once. In germline, CDR1 is SGDLS, CDR2 YYNGEE. V dropped 0 bases and J dropped 12 bases, with 16 bases sitting between them. CDR3 length equals 14 residues. The rearrangement joins TRBV9 to TRBJ1-5; D perhaps matches TRBD1 (5 bases). This receptor was identified in a man in his fifties or sixties with acute or convalescent COVID-19. Sequenced: peripheral blood. CDR3 sequence: CASSVGQNNQVQHF. The CDR3 DNA reads as TGTGCCAGCAGCGTAGGACAGAACAATCAGGTCCAGCATTTT. The variable domain in full, with the rest retrieved from reference TRBV9 and TRBJ1-5, is DSGVTQTPKHLITATGQRVTLRCSPRSGDLSVYWYQQSLDQGLQFLIQYYNGEERAKGNILERFSAQQFPDLHSELNLSSLELGDSALYFCASSVGQNNQVQHFGDGTRLSIL.